These T cell receptor beta chains were read from a single sample in a study of blood T cell repertoires in COVID-19. This table comes from immunoSEQ multiplex PCR, and its TCRdb copy is limited to in-frame clones, with some not included. Of 300,000 to 400,000 clones listed, about 88% are singletons. The sample comprised PBMCs or T cells enriched from blood (not recorded which). The source of these receptors is a man aged 60 to 69 who had recovered from COVID-19. The CDR3 runs from the conserved cysteine through the conserved F or W. Each record gives: CDR3 DNA, CDR3 protein, D gene, clone size, V gene, J gene. D genes are given only for firm matches. The listing skips clone size in some rows; elsewhere it reads once, few, many or a size class.

DNA: TGTGCCAGCAGCGTAGCTGGGAGACCAGATACGCAGTATTTT
CDR3: CASSVAGRPDTQYF
D: NA
size: NA
V: TRBV9
J: TRBJ2-3

DNA: TGTGCCAGCAGTAGCGGGAGGGGATACGAGCAGTACTTC
CDR3: CASSSGRGYEQYF
D: TRBD2
size: NA
V: TRBV12-3/TRBV12-4
J: TRBJ2-7

DNA: TGTGCCAGCAGCTTAGACGCGTGGGAGCAGTACTTC
CDR3: CASSLDAWEQYF
D: NA
size: NA
V: TRBV11-2
J: TRBJ2-7

DNA: TGTGCCAGCTCAGCACAGGGGGTCCCCTACGAGCAGTACTTC
CDR3: CASSAQGVPYEQYF
D: TRBD1
size: NA
V: TRBV18
J: TRBJ2-7

DNA: TGCGCCAGCAGCAGCGGACTCAGCACCTACAATGAGCAGTTCTTC
CDR3: CASSSGLSTYNEQFF
D: NA
size: NA
V: TRBV5-1
J: TRBJ2-1

DNA: TGTGCCAGCAGCCAAGATTGGACTAGCGGGAGGAATGAGCAGTTCTTC
CDR3: CASSQDWTSGRNEQFF
D: TRBD2
size: NA
V: TRBV14
J: TRBJ2-1

DNA: TGTGCCAGCTCCCAAATCTACAATGAGCAGTTCTTC
CDR3: CASSQIYNEQFF
D: NA
size: NA
V: TRBV18
J: TRBJ2-1

DNA: TGTGCCAGCAGTTATCTGACAGGGGCTGGCTACACCTTC
CDR3: CASSYLTGAGYTF
D: TRBD1
size: NA
V: TRBV6-5
J: TRBJ1-2

DNA: TGTGCCAGCACTAGACAGGGGGTGGATGAAGCTTTCTTT
CDR3: CASTRQGVDEAFF
D: TRBD1
size: NA
V: TRBV2
J: TRBJ1-1

DNA: TGTGCCATCAGTGAGTCGTTGGGGCTTTCGTCAATGAACACTGAAGCTTTCTTT
CDR3: CAISESLGLSSMNTEAFF
D: NA
size: NA
V: TRBV10-3
J: TRBJ1-1

DNA: TGTGCCAGTAGACAGACAGGGCGGTATGGCTACACCTTC
CDR3: CASRQTGRYGYTF
D: TRBD1
size: NA
V: TRBV19
J: TRBJ1-2

DNA: TGCGCCAGCAACGTTCCGACTAGCGGGGAAGACACCGGGGAGCTGTTTTTT
CDR3: CASNVPTSGEDTGELFF
D: TRBD2
size: NA
V: TRBV5-1
J: TRBJ2-2

DNA: TGTGCCAGTAGTCCGAAGGGACAGGGCGGCCTCAATGAGCAGTTCTTC
CDR3: CASSPKGQGGLNEQFF
D: TRBD1
size: NA
V: TRBV19
J: TRBJ2-1

DNA: TGTGCCAGCAGCCCCGGGACAGGGTCCTACGAGCAGTACTTC
CDR3: CASSPGTGSYEQYF
D: TRBD1
size: few
V: TRBV5-6
J: TRBJ2-7

DNA: TGTGCCAGCAGCTCCCACTACGAGCAGTACTTC
CDR3: CASSSHYEQYF
D: NA
size: once
V: TRBV7-9
J: TRBJ2-7

DNA: TGTGCCACCACGGAGCGGGGGCACACCGGGGAGCTGTTTTTT
CDR3: CATTERGHTGELFF
D: TRBD2
size: NA
V: TRBV6-6
J: TRBJ2-2

DNA: TGTGCCAGTTCCCAACAGGGATCTGGAAACACCATATATTTT
CDR3: CASSQQGSGNTIYF
D: NA
size: NA
V: TRBV19
J: TRBJ1-3

DNA: TGCGCCAGCAGCCAAGCGACCGGACTAGCGGGAGGCAATGAGCAGTTCTTC
CDR3: CASSQATGLAGGNEQFF
D: TRBD2
size: NA
V: TRBV4-1
J: TRBJ2-1

DNA: TGTGCCAGCAGCCACCACGGACAGGGTTTACGAAACACCATATATTTT
CDR3: CASSHHGQGLRNTIYF
D: TRBD1
size: NA
V: TRBV4-2
J: TRBJ1-3

DNA: TGTGCCAGCAGCGGCCGGCGGCTGAACACCGGGGAGCTGTTTTTT
CDR3: CASSGRRLNTGELFF
D: NA
size: NA
V: TRBV6-5
J: TRBJ2-2

DNA: TGTGCCAGTAGTATAGCTTTCGGACACTCCTACGAGCAGTACTTC
CDR3: CASSIAFGHSYEQYF
D: NA
size: NA
V: TRBV19
J: TRBJ2-7

DNA: TGTGCCAGCAGCCAACAACTAGCGGTAAACACAGATACGCAGTATTTT
CDR3: CASSQQLAVNTDTQYF
D: TRBD2
size: NA
V: TRBV3-1/TRBV3-2
J: TRBJ2-3

DNA: TGTGCCAGCAGTGTAGACAGAACAGATACGCAGTATTTT
CDR3: CASSVDRTDTQYF
D: NA
size: NA
V: TRBV27
J: TRBJ2-3

DNA: TGTGCCAGCAGCCCCCTAAGAGGCACCGGGGAGCTGTTTTTT
CDR3: CASSPLRGTGELFF
D: NA
size: NA
V: TRBV5-6
J: TRBJ2-2

DNA: TGTGCCAGCAGCTTGCAGACAGGGGCTTCACCCCTCCACTTT
CDR3: CASSLQTGASPLHF
D: TRBD1
size: NA
V: TRBV5-6
J: TRBJ1-6

DNA: TGTGCCAGTACCCTCCGCGGACAGGGGAAGACCGGGGAGCTGTTTTTT
CDR3: CASTLRGQGKTGELFF
D: TRBD1
size: NA
V: TRBV19
J: TRBJ2-2

DNA: TGTGCCTGGAGCCGGGGACAGGAGGGGTCACCCCTCCACTTT
CDR3: CAWSRGQEGSPLHF
D: TRBD1
size: NA
V: TRBV30
J: TRBJ1-6

DNA: TGTGCCACCAGCAGAGGCCGGGGTCAGGGAGGTTCCTACGAGCAGTACTTC
CDR3: CATSRGRGQGGSYEQYF
D: NA
size: few
V: TRBV15
J: TRBJ2-7

DNA: TGTGCCAGTAGTATTAGCGGGGCAGAGACCCAGTACTTC
CDR3: CASSISGAETQYF
D: TRBD2
size: once
V: TRBV19
J: TRBJ2-5

DNA: TGTGTCACCAGCAGAGATCCCCTAGCGGGGGGCACAGATACGCAGTATTTT
CDR3: CVTSRDPLAGGTDTQYF
D: TRBD2
size: NA
V: TRBV15
J: TRBJ2-3

DNA: TGTGCCAGCAGCTTTGTGGGGAGTGACTATGGCTACACCTTC
CDR3: CASSFVGSDYGYTF
D: NA
size: once
V: TRBV11-2
J: TRBJ1-2

DNA: TGTGCCAGCAGTTTATTCGGCAGGGGGGATAATTCACCCCTCCACTTT
CDR3: CASSLFGRGDNSPLHF
D: TRBD1
size: NA
V: TRBV28
J: TRBJ1-6

DNA: TGTGCCAGCAGCCCGGTTGGAGATACGCAGTATTTT
CDR3: CASSPVGDTQYF
D: NA
size: NA
V: TRBV7-3
J: TRBJ2-3

DNA: TGTGCCAGCAGTCCTTGGGGCGATTACGAGCAGTACTTC
CDR3: CASSPWGDYEQYF
D: NA
size: NA
V: TRBV21-1
J: TRBJ2-7

DNA: TGTGCCAGCTCTGACTCGGGGATCAGCAATCAGCCCCAGCATTTT
CDR3: CASSDSGISNQPQHF
D: NA
size: NA
V: TRBV18
J: TRBJ1-5